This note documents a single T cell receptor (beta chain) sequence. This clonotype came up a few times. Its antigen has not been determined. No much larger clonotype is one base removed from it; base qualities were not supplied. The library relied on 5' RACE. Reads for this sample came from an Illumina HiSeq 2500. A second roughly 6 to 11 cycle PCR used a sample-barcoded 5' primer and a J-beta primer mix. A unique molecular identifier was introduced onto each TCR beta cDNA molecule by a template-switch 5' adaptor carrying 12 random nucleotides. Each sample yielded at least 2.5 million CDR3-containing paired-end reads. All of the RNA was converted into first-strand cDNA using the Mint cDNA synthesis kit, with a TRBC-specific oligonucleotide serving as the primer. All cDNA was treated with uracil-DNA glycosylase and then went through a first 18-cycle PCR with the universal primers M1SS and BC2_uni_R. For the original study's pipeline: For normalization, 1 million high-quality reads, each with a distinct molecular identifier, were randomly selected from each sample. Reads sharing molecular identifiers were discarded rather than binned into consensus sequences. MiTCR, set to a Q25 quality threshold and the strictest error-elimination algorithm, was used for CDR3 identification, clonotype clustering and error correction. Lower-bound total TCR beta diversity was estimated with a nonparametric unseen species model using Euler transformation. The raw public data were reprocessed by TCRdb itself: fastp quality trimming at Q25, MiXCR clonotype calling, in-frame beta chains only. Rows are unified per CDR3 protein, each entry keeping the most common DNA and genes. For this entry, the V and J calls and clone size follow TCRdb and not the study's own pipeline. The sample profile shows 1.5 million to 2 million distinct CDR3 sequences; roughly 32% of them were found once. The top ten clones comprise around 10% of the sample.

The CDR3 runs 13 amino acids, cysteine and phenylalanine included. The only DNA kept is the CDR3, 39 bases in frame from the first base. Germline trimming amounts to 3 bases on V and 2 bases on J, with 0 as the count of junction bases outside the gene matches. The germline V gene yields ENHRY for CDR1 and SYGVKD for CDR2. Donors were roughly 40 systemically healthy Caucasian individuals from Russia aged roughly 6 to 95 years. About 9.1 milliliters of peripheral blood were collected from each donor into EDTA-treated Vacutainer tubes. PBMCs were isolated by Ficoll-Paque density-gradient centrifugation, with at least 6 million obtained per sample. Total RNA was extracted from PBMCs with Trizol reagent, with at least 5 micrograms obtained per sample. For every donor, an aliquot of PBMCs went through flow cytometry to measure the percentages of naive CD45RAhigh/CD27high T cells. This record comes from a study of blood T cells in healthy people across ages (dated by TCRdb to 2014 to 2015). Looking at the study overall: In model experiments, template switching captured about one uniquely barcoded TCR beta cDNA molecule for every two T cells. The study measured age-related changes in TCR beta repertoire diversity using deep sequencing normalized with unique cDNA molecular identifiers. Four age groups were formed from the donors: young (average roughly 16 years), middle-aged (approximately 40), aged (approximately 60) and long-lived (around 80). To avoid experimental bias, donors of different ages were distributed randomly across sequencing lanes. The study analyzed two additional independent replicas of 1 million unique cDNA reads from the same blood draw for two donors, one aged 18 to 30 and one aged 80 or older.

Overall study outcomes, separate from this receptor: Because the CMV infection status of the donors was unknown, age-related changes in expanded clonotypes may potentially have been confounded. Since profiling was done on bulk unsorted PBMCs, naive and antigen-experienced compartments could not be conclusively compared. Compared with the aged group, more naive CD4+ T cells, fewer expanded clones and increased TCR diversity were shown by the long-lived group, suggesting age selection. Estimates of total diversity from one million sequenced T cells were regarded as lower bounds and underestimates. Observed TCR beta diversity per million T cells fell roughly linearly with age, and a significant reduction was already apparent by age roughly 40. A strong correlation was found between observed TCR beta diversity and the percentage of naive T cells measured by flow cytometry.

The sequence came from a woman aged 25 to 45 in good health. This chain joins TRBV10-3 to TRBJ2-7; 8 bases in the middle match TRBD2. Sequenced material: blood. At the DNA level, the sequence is TGTGCCATCAGTGACGGGGGGGCCTACGAGCAGTACTTC. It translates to CAISDGGAYEQYF.